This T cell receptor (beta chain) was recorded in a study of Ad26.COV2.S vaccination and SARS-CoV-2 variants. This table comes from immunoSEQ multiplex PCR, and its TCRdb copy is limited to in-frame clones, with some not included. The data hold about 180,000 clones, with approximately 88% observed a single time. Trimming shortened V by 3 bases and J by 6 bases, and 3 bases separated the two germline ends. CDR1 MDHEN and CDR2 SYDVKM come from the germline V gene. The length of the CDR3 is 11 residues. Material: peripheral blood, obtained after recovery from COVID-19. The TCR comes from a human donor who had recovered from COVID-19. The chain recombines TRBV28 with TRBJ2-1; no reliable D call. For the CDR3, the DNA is TGTGCCAGCAGTTTCAGCAATGAGCAGTTCTTC. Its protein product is CASSFSNEQFF.